This T cell receptor beta chain was documented in a study of T cells in Graves' hyperthyroidism and ophthalmopathy. Whole-study results and caveats: In the blood, most expanded thyroid clonotypes above 0.001 appeared as well.

This CDR3 has 10 residues. V lost 6 bases and J 8 bases, leaving 10 bases between the germline ends. Germline V gene lookup returns CDR1 SQVTM and CDR2 ANQGSEA. Patients with uncontrolled infections, other autoimmune diseases, pregnancy or lactation were excluded. Fresh 10 ml peripheral blood yielded PBMCs. Amplification of TCR beta CDR3 regions was performed using RNA transcripts as template. The HTBI set primed first-round TCR CDR3 RT-PCR. TCRdb itself ran the multiplex PCR reads through MiXCR, one entry per CDR3 protein. Of 380,000 or so distinct CDR3 sequences listed, over 15% are singletons. This clonotype was seen repeatedly, ten times or more. Its antigen is not identified.

The sequencing sample was made of blood. The chain couples TRBV29-1 to TRBJ1-1; D gene uncertain. The TCR was taken from a woman younger than 30 with Graves' hyperthyroidism. CDR3 region: CSVIPTEAFF. The CDR3 DNA sequence: TGCAGCGTAATCCCGACGGAAGCTTTCTTT.